One and the same sample provided the 3 T cell receptor beta chains below, sequenced in a study of T cell responses to AZD1222 COVID-19 vaccine. Clones were sequenced by immunoSEQ multiplex PCR, and TCRdb holds only the in-frame ones, with some missing. The table lists about 110,000 clones, about 89% of them singletons, with around 6.6% in the top ten. Here the sequenced sample was peripheral blood, taken 28 days after the second AZD1222 dose. The receptors come from an adult who received the AZD1222 COVID-19 vaccine.

V gene TRBV19 combines with J gene TRBJ1-2, with 7 bases that match TRBD1. Germline lookup yields CDR1 LNHDA and CDR2 SQIVND (reference sequence). The CDR3 has 16 amino acids. The V segment lost 10 bases and the J segment 4 bases; nucleotides outside the gene matches: 18. DNA for the CDR3: TGTGCCACCCGAGGGGGACAGCGGGGAACTCGCTATGGCTACACCTTC. This encodes CATRGGQRGTRYGYTF. Based on the CDR3 plus reference TRBV19 and TRBJ1-2, the full variable domain is DGGITQSPKYLFRKEGQNVTLSCEQNLNHDAMYWYRQDPGQGLRLIYYSQIVNDFQKGDIAEGYSVSREKKESFPLTVTSAQKNPTAFYLCATRGGQRGTRYGYTFGSGTRLTVV.

V and J are TRBV7-9 and TRBJ2-7; perhaps D is TRBD1 or TRBD2 (5 bases each). Germline CDR1 reads SEHNR; CDR2 reads FQNEAQ (reference sequence). V was pared by 1 base and J by 2 bases, with 15 bases between. The CDR3 has 16 residues. The CDR3 is CASSLGNEGTTYEQYF. The CDR3 DNA reads TGTGCCAGCAGCTTAGGGAACGAGGGGACCACCTACGAGCAGTACTTC.

This chain links TRBV24-1 with TRBJ2-7, with TRBD2 matching 7 bases. Germline CDR1 KGHDR, CDR2 SFDVKD. Trimming at V came to 2 bases and at J to 7 bases, leaving 13 bases not matched to a gene. The CDR3 has 16 residues. The CDR3 bases are TGTGCCACCAGTGATTACGGTCGGGGAGGGCCAGGGGAGCAGTACTTC. Its protein product is CATSDYGRGGPGEQYF.